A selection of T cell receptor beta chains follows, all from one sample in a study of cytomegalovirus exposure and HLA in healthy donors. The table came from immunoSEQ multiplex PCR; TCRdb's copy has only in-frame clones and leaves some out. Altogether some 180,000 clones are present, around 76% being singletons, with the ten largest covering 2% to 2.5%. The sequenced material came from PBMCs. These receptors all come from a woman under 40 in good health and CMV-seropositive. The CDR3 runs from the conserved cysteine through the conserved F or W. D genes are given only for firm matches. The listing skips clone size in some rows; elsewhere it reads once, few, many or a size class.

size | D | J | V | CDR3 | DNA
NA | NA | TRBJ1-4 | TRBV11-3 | CASSLSGARGATNEKLFF | TGTGCCAGCAGCTTGTCAGGGGCCCGAGGCGCAACTAATGAAAAACTGTTTTTT
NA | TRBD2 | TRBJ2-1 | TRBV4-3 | CASSQDLPAGVSYNEQFF | TGCGCCAGCAGCCAAGATCTTCCAGCGGGGGTATCCTACAATGAGCAGTTCTTC
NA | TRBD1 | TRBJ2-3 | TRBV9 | CASSVGLGDSTTDTQYF | TGTGCCAGCAGCGTAGGTCTCGGGGACAGTACAACAGATACGCAGTATTTT
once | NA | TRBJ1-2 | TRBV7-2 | CASSLGVGQGRGYTF | TGTGCCAGCAGCTTAGGGGTGGGTCAGGGCCGTGGCTACACCTTC
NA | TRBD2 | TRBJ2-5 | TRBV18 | CASSPTTSGYQETQYF | TGTGCCAGCTCACCAACGACTAGCGGGTACCAAGAGACCCAGTACTTC
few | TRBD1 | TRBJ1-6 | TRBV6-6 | CASSTTGWNSPLHF | TGTGCCAGCAGTACGACAGGGTGGAATTCACCCCTCCACTTT
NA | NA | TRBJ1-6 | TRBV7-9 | CASSDSRGPLHF | TGTGCCAGCAGCGACTCGAGAGGCCCCCTCCACTTT
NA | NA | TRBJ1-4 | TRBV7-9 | CASSPHREKLFF | TGTGCCAGCAGCCCTCACAGGGAAAAACTGTTTTTT
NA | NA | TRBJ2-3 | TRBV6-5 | CASSYSLAGRGDTQYF | TGTGCCAGCAGTTACAGCTTGGCGGGCCGTGGGGATACGCAGTATTTT
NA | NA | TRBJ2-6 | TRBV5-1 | CASRQGGVPGANVLTF | TGCGCCAGCAGACAGGGAGGGGTACCTGGGGCCAACGTCCTGACTTTC
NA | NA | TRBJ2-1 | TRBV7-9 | CASSLGSGGVAYNEQFF | TGTGCCAGCAGCTTAGGATCGGGCGGGGTTGCCTACAATGAGCAGTTCTTC
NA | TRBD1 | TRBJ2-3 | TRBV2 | CASRARTGATTDTQYF | TGTGCCAGCAGGGCTAGGACAGGGGCCACCACAGATACGCAGTATTTT
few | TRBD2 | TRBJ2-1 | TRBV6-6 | CASSRTSGGINEQFF | TGTGCCAGCAGCCGGACTAGCGGGGGAATCAATGAGCAGTTCTTC
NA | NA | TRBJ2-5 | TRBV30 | CAWTRDSGQETQYF | TGTGCCTGGACGCGAGATAGCGGCCAAGAGACCCAGTACTTC
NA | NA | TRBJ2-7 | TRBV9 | CASSVGETRVYEQYF | TGTGCCAGCAGCGTAGGGGAGACTAGAGTCTACGAGCAGTACTTC
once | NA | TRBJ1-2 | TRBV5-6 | CASGLGAPNYGYTF | TGTGCCAGCGGTCTGGGGGCACCGAACTATGGCTACACCTTC
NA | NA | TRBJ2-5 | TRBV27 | CASSIGPARGTETQYF | TGTGCCAGCAGCATAGGCCCGGCAAGGGGGACAGAGACCCAGTACTTC
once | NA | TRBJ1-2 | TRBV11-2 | CASSLDENNGYTF | TGTGCCAGCAGCTTAGACGAGAATAATGGCTACACCTTC
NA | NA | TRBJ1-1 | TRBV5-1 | CASTDLRGGTEAFF | TGCGCCAGCACCGATCTGAGGGGAGGCACTGAAGCTTTCTTT
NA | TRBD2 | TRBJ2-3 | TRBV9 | CASSPIQSSGGAPTDTQYF | TGTGCCAGCAGCCCGATCCAATCTAGCGGGGGAGCCCCCACAGATACGCAGTATTTT
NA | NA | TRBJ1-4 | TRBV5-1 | CASSLARGATNEKLFF | TGCGCCAGCAGCTTGGCGCGGGGTGCAACTAATGAAAAACTGTTTTTT
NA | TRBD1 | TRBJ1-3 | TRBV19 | CASSMGQGSGNTIYF | TGTGCCAGTAGTATGGGACAGGGATCTGGAAACACCATATATTTT
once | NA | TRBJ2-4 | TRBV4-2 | CASSQDSSLGGGQLGKNIQYF | TGTGCCAGCAGCCAAGACTCGTCTTTAGGGGGGGGGCAGTTGGGTAAAAACATTCAGTACTTC
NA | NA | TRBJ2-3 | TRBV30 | CAWSVEEDTQYF | TGTGCCTGGAGCGTCGAAGAGGATACGCAGTATTTT
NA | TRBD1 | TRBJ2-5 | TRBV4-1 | CASSQGGQATETQYF | TGCGCCAGCAGCCAAGGGGGACAGGCTACGGAGACCCAGTACTTC
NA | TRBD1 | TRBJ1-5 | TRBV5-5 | CASSLDWDSSNQPQHF | TGTGCCAGCAGCTTGGACTGGGACAGTAGCAATCAGCCCCAGCATTTT
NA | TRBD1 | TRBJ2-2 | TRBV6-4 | CASSERTGAYTGELFF | TGTGCCAGCAGTGAACGCACAGGGGCCTACACCGGGGAGCTGTTTTTT
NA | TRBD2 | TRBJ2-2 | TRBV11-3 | CASSLEMGGGAPGELFF | TGTGCCAGCAGCTTAGAAATGGGCGGGGGGGCGCCCGGGGAGCTGTTTTTT
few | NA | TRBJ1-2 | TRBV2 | CASTALGDGYTF | TGTGCCAGCACCGCCCTCGGAGATGGCTACACCTTC
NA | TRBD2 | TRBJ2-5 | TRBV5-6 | CASSSLGGKAQETQYF | TGTGCCAGCAGCTCCCTGGGGGGGAAGGCGCAAGAGACCCAGTACTTC
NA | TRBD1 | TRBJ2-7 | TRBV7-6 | CASSLAGGAKSYEQYF | TGTGCCAGCAGCTTAGCAGGGGGCGCAAAATCCTACGAGCAGTACTTC
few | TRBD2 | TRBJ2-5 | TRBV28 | CASTEIAGGQETQYF | TGTGCCAGCACCGAGATAGCGGGGGGCCAAGAGACCCAGTACTTC
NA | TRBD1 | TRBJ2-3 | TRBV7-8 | CASRRTPGQGVNTQYF | TGTGCCAGCAGAAGAACTCCGGGACAGGGGGTAAATACGCAGTATTTT
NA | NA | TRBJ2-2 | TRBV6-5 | CASSWAKTGHGELFF | TGTGCCAGCAGCTGGGCGAAAACAGGGCACGGGGAGCTGTTTTTT
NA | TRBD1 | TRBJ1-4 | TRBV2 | CASSEATGRDEKLFF | TGTGCCAGCAGTGAAGCGACAGGGCGGGATGAAAAACTGTTTTTT
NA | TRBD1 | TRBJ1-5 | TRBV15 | CATSRGVGQGYQPQHF | TGTGCCACCAGCAGAGGGGTGGGACAGGGGTATCAGCCCCAGCATTTT